The text below deals with one T cell receptor (beta chain). Its cognate antigen is unknown. This sample stems from a study of T cell responses to AZD1222 COVID-19 vaccine. The protocol was immunoSEQ multiplex PCR, while the TCRdb copy is restricted to in-frame clones and leaves out a portion. The sample holds some 120,000 clones, over 75% seen once. General study results and limits: There were mostly white British donors and more females than males, and clonal diversity was possibly underestimated. Across spike, vaccine-associated CD4 TCRs were found, dominant at 160-218 and 743-854.

Trimming took 4 bases from V and 4 from J; bases not matched to a gene: 2. Germline V lookup: CDR1 MDHEN, CDR2 SYDVKM. This CDR3 has 13 residues. This clonotype was sampled from an adult in good health. The rearrangement links TRBV28 to TRBJ1-2; TRBD1 agrees at 8 bases. The starting material was peripheral blood, obtained on day 0 of AZD1222 vaccination. The CDR3 region is CASSSDRGYGYTF. The DNA of the CDR3 is TGTGCCAGCAGTTCCGACAGGGGCTATGGCTACACCTTC.